This passage covers 25 T cell receptor beta chains from one sample sequenced in a study of shared clonotypes between healthy human individuals. Generated by immunoSEQ multiplex PCR, the TCRdb table keeps only in-frame clones and is missing some. The table has over 2 million clones, under 95% seen once; the top ten hold about 0.41%. The sample was naive CD4+ T cells from PBMCs. Subset in this sample: CD45RA+ positively selected. Receptor source: a man in his late teens or twenties in good health. Some clones in this sample may be carry-over from other donors' samples.

This clone was recorded only once. The rearrangement uses TRBV7-9 and TRBJ1-5; D ambiguous. The CDR3 sequence is 14 residues long. Germline-derived CDR1 and CDR2 are SEHNR and FQNEAQ (reference sequence). Trimming removed 1 base at V and 3 bases at J, with 7 bases between. In DNA form, the CDR3 reads TGTGCCAGCAGCTTAGGACAACCCAATCAGCCCCAGCATTTT. This gives the protein CASSLGQPNQPQHF. Full variable domain (missing parts from reference TRBV7-9 and TRBJ1-5): DTGVSQNPRHKITKRGQNVTFRCDPISEHNRLYWYRQTLGQGPEFLTYFQNEAQLEKSRLLSDRFSAERPKGSFSTLEIQRTEQGDSAMYLCASSLGQPNQPQHFGDGTRLSIL.

The V and J genes are TRBV5-1 and TRBJ1-1; the match to TRBD1 covers 9 bases. V was clipped by 4 bases and J by 6 bases; unmatched bases: 7. The CDR3 has 14 amino acids. CDR1 SGHRS and CDR2 YFSETQ come from the germline V gene. The CDR3 region has the DNA TGCGCCAGCAGCCCACAGGGGGCGGGAGCTGAAGCTTTCTTT. Translating it yields CASSPQGAGAEAFF.

The V and J genes are TRBV6-1 and TRBJ2-3, with 7 bases fitting TRBD1. The germline V gene has CDR1 MNHNS and CDR2 SASEGT. J gave up 2 bases and V 7 bases, and 3 bases lay outside the gene matches. This CDR3 comprises 13 residues. CDR3: CASKQGITDTQYF. The CDR3 coding sequence is TGTGCCAGCAAACAGGGGATCACAGATACGCAGTATTTT.

This chain links TRBV28 with TRBJ1-5, with 8 bases aligning to TRBD1. Trimming took 6 bases from V and 6 from J; bases not matched to a gene: 7. The V gene's germline CDR1 is MDHEN and CDR2 SYDVKM. The CDR3 spans 14 residues. The CDR3 coding sequence is TGTGCCAGCAGGGAGCAGGGGGCGCCTCAGCCCCAGCATTTT. Its translation: CASREQGAPQPQHF.

This clone has just one count. The rearrangement joins TRBV25-1 to TRBJ2-7; 7 bases line up with TRBD1. Trimming took 4 bases from V and 1 from J; bases not matched to a gene: 7. CDR1 and CDR2 from the germline V gene are MGHDK and SYGVNS. The CDR3 covers 15 residues. The CDR3 is CASSAGQLLSYEQYF. CDR3 nucleotides: TGTGCCAGCAGTGCGGGACAGCTATTATCCTACGAGCAGTACTTC.

The sample holds one count of this clone. V gene TRBV5-1 combines with J gene TRBJ2-7, with D maybe TRBD1 (5 bases). Per germline, CDR1 SGHRS and CDR2 YFSETQ. Trimming stripped 5 bases from V and 0 bases from J, with 12 bases between. CDR3 length: 14 residues. As DNA, the CDR3 is TGCGCCAGCAGAACGACAGTGAGCTCCTACGAGCAGTACTTC. It codes for CASRTTVSSYEQYF.

This chain uses TRBV28 with TRBJ2-7; the D call may be TRBD1 or TRBD2 (6 bases each). Germline CDR1 MDHEN, CDR2 SYDVKM. CDR3 length: 15 amino acids. V shed 6 bases and J shed 1 base, with 16 bases lying between them. CDR3 protein: CASSLPGAGSYEQYF. DNA of the CDR3: TGTGCCAGCAGCCTGCCAGGGGCGGGGTCCTACGAGCAGTACTTC.

The rearrangement uses TRBV7-3 and TRBJ2-5; 8 bases are a match to TRBD1. The V gene end was trimmed by 5 bases and the J gene end by 7 bases; junction bases not matched to a gene: 6. The CDR3 has 13 amino acids. In germline, CDR1 is SGHTA, CDR2 FQGTGA. The CDR3 reads CASSAGQGGTQYF. In DNA form, the CDR3 reads TGTGCCAGCAGCGCCGGACAGGGAGGGACCCAGTACTTC.

This chain connects TRBV27 to TRBJ1-2; a possible D gene is TRBD1 (5 bases). Germline lookup yields CDR1 MNHEY and CDR2 SMNVEV (reference sequence). The CDR3 is 13 residues long. V shed 6 bases and J shed 8 bases, with 16 bases lying between them. CDR3 nucleotide sequence: TGTGCCAGCAGCATGGGGGGGATGGGGGGCTACACCTTC. This translates into CASSMGGMGGYTF.

The chain links TRBV6-5 to TRBJ1-1; TRBD1 agrees at 9 bases. The CDR3 covers 16 residues. V trimming: 3 bases; J trimming: 4 bases; junction bases outside the gene matches: 9. Germline lookup yields CDR1 MNHEY and CDR2 SVGAGI. For the CDR3, the DNA is TGTGCCAGCAGTTATGCGACAGGGGGTTCTTTCACTGAAGCTTTCTTT. This encodes CASSYATGGSFTEAFF.

This clone was seen only a few times. V gene TRBV6-1 combines with J gene TRBJ1-2; D remains ambiguous. V gave up 8 bases and J gave up 1 base, with 11 bases separating them. Germline assignment: CDR1 MNHNS and CDR2 SASEGT. The CDR3 length is 13 residues. DNA of the CDR3: TGTGCCAGCGTGAGAGGGCTTAACTATGGCTACACCTTC. This translates into CASVRGLNYGYTF.

The CDR3 nucleotides read TGTGCCTGGAACCAACAGAGCTCCTATAATTCACCCCTCCACTTT. Encoded protein: CAWNQQSSYNSPLHF. The rearrangement links TRBV30 to TRBJ1-6; D is undetermined. CDR1 and CDR2 (germline): GTSNPN, SVGIG (reference sequence). The CDR3 contains 15 residues. V lost 4 bases and J 0 bases, leaving 10 bases between the germline ends.

This chain joins TRBV5-1 and TRBJ1-1; D is perhaps TRBD1 (6 bases). CDR3 length equals 14 residues. Between the trimmed V and J ends, which lost 4 bases and 0 bases, there was a span of 10 bases. The germline CDR1 and CDR2 sequences are SGHRS and YFSETQ. CDR3 amino acids: CASSRGAMNTEAFF. CDR3 bases: TGCGCCAGCAGCCGGGGGGCGATGAACACTGAAGCTTTCTTT.

The chain combines TRBV10-3 with TRBJ1-2, with D unclear. This CDR3 is built from 14 residues. V dropped 10 bases and J dropped 4 bases, with 19 bases sitting between them. Germline CDR1 is ENHRY and CDR2 is SYGVKD. The CDR3 is CATLKGSGSYGYTF. DNA for the CDR3: TGTGCCACCCTCAAAGGGTCGGGAAGCTATGGCTACACCTTC.

V is TRBV7-9 and J is TRBJ2-2; a weak D match, TRBD1 (6 bases). CDR3 length equals 13 residues. Germline V gene data show CDR1 as SEHNR and CDR2 as FQNEAQ (reference sequence). V lost 11 bases, J lost 0 bases, and 10 bases lay in between. CDR3 residues: CAGGTSNTGELFF. The CDR3 DNA sequence: TGTGCCGGTGGGACATCGAACACCGGGGAGCTGTTTTTT.

Worth noting for this clone: The sample has other DNA sequences that encode this CDR3 too. The rearrangement uses TRBV28 and TRBJ1-1; D gene ambiguous. This CDR3 spans 11 amino acids. Germline lookup yields CDR1 MDHEN and CDR2 SYDVKM. V lost 3 bases and J 4 bases, leaving 3 bases between the germline ends. DNA for the CDR3: TGTGCCAGCAGTTTGTCCACTGAAGCTTTCTTT. This sequence encodes CASSLSTEAFF.

The V and J genes are TRBV28 and TRBJ1-2, with 9 bases identical to TRBD1. The CDR3 has 15 residues. From germline, CDR1 is MDHEN and CDR2 SYDVKM. Unmatched junction bases numbered 3, after V lost 2 bases and J lost 2 bases. The CDR3 DNA follows: TGTGCCAGCAGTTTAGGGACAGGGACCAACTATGGCTACACCTTC. Encoded protein: CASSLGTGTNYGYTF.

As for this clone: Other DNA sequences from this sample encode an identical CDR3 as well. The rearrangement uses TRBV18 and TRBJ1-3; D gene unclear. V lost 0 bases, J lost 3 bases, and 6 bases lay in between. Per the germline V gene, CDR1 is KGHSH and CDR2 is LQKENI. This CDR3 has 14 residues. The CDR3 coding sequence is TGTGCCAGCTCACCACCACCCGGTGGAAACACCATATATTTT. It specifies CASSPPPGGNTIYF. The variable domain in full, with the rest retrieved from reference TRBV18 and TRBJ1-3, is NAGVMQNPRHLVRRRGQEARLRCSPMKGHSHVYWYRQLPEEGLKFMVYLQKENIIDESGMPKERFSAEFPKEGPSILRIQQVVRGDSAAYFCASSPPPGGNTIYFGEGSWLTVV.

The chain is built from TRBV30 and TRBJ1-5; no firm D call. CDR1 is GTSNPN and CDR2 is SVGIG in the germline V gene (reference sequence). Trimming took 1 base from V and 2 from J, leaving 6 bases between them. The CDR3 has 13 amino acids. CDR3 nucleotide sequence: TGTGCCTGGAGTGAATATGGCAATCAGCCCCAGCATTTT. Its translation is CAWSEYGNQPQHF.

The chain links TRBV5-1 to TRBJ1-4; TRBD1 might be the D (5 bases). The CDR3 runs to 17 residues. Germline assignment: CDR1 SGHRS and CDR2 YFSETQ. V lost 3 bases and J lost 5, with 20 bases in between. CDR3 loop: CASSSLGSRGSNEKLFF. The CDR3, as DNA: TGCGCCAGCAGCTCACTCGGGAGTCGGGGGTCAAATGAAAAACTGTTTTTT.

CDR3 nucleotide sequence: TGCAGCGTTAATACAGGGGTGGGCCAAATTCGCGAGCAGTACTTC. Protein product: CSVNTGVGQIREQYF. The chain employs TRBV29-1 and TRBJ2-7, with 7 bases fitting TRBD1. Germline loops: CDR1 SQVTM, CDR2 ANQGSEA. This CDR3 region has 15 residues. V shed 5 bases and J 6 bases; nucleotides not matched to a gene: 16.

The DNA of the CDR3 is TGTGCCAGCAGTGATGGGACAGGGGGAAATGAAAAACTGTTTTTT. Translation gives CASSDGTGGNEKLFF. The chain has TRBV25-1 and TRBJ1-4, with TRBD1 identical over 11 bases. V lost 3 bases to trimming and J lost 5 bases; unmatched junction nucleotides: 2. The germline CDR1 and CDR2 sequences are MGHDK and SYGVNS. The CDR3 is 15 amino acids.

The chain uses TRBV4-2 and TRBJ1-1; TRBD1 aligns across 7 bases. The CDR3 length is 16 residues. Germline V gene lookup returns CDR1 LGHNA and CDR2 YNFKEQ. The V and J ends lost 1 base and 1 base, in that order; junction bases with no gene match: 6. CDR3 region: CASSQGEGTANTEAFF. The CDR3 DNA follows: TGTGCCAGCAGCCAAGGAGAGGGGACAGCGAACACTGAAGCTTTCTTT.

This clone has more than one count but fewer than ten. The chain joins TRBV27 to TRBJ1-1; D gene uncertain. Trimming removed 8 bases at V and 3 bases at J, with 10 bases between. The CDR3 consists of 12 residues. Germline CDR1 is MNHEY and CDR2 is SMNVEV (reference sequence). CDR3 protein: CASGYRDTEAFF. CDR3 bases: TGTGCCAGCGGGTATCGCGACACTGAAGCTTTCTTT.

J is TRBJ1-1 and V is TRBV6-6; D is uncertain. The CDR3 sequence is 15 residues long. From germline, CDR1 is MNHNY and CDR2 SVGAGI (reference sequence). V was pared by 0 bases and J by 1 base, with 9 bases between. CDR3 DNA: TGTGCCAGCAGTTACTCGACTAGACCGAACACTGAAGCTTTCTTT. It yields the protein CASSYSTRPNTEAFF.